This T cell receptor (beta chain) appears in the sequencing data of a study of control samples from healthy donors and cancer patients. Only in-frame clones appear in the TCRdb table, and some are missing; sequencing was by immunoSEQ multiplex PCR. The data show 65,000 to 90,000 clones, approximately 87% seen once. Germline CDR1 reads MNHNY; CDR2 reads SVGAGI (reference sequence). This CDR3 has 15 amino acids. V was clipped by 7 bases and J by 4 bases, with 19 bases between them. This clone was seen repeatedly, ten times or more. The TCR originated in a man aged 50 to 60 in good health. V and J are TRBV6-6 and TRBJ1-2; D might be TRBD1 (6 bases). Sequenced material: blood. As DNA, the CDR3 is TGTGCCAGCACAGCAGGGGCCCACGAGGGCTATGGCTACACCTTC. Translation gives CASTAGAHEGYGYTF.